This record covers a single T cell receptor beta chain. Its specificity is not known. A deep-level run was used for the assay. Generated by immunoSEQ multiplex PCR, the TCRdb table keeps only in-frame clones and is missing some. Here the sample spans 750,000 to 1,000,000 clones, around 92% being singletons. The CDR3 spans 14 residues. The germline CDR1 and CDR2 sequences are SGDLS and YYNGEE. V was trimmed by 0 bases and J by 6 bases, leaving 12 bases between them. CD8 cells classed as naive were CD45RO-negative and positively selected for CCR7, excluding terminally differentiated effector memory CD45RA+ cells. Among the donors, all were Caucasian adults who lived in Nashville, Tennessee. The record originates from a study of shared clonotypes between healthy human individuals. General observations from the study: Shared clonotypes across all four donors exceeded non-shared ones in generation probability.

Sequences were obtained from naive CD8+ T cells sorted from blood. V is TRBV9 and J is TRBJ1-1; D possibly corresponds to TRBD1 (5 bases). The receptor was derived from a man aged 30-40 years in good health. In nucleotides, the CDR3 is TGTGCCAGCAGCGTAGGCGGGGGAGTCCCTGAAGCTTTCTTT. Encoded protein: CASSVGGGVPEAFF. Combining the CDR3 with reference TRBV9 and TRBJ1-1 gives the whole variable domain DSGVTQTPKHLITATGQRVTLRCSPRSGDLSVYWYQQSLDQGLQFLIQYYNGEERAKGNILERFSAQQFPDLHSELNLSSLELGDSALYFCASSVGGGVPEAFFGQGTRLTVV.